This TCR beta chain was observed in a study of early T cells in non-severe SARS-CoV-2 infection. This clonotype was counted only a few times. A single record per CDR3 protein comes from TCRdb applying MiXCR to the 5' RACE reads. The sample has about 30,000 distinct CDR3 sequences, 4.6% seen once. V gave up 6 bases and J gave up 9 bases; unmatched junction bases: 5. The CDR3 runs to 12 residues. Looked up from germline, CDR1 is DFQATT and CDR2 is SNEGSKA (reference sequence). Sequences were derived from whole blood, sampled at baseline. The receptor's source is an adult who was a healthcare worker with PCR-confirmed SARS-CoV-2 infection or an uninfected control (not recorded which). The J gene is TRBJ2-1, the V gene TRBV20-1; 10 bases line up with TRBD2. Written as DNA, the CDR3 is TGCAGTGCCCTAGCGGGAGCGGGTGAGCAGTTCTTC. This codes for CSALAGAGEQFF.